What follows are 25 T cell receptor beta chains derived from one specimen sequenced in a study of T cells in Graves' hyperthyroidism and ophthalmopathy. RNA transcripts were the template for amplifying TCR beta CDR3 regions. First-round RT-PCR of the TCR CDR3 relied on the HTBI primer set. TCRdb reprocessed the multiplex PCR reads via MiXCR and lists one record per CDR3 protein. The table records roughly 130,000 distinct CDR3 sequences, roughly a fifth of them present only once. Sequenced input: blood. The receptors stem from a woman aged 45-59 years with Graves' hyperthyroidism that later progressed to Graves' ophthalmopathy.

The chain has TRBV15 and TRBJ2-2, with D tentatively TRBD1 or TRBD2 (5 bases each). V was trimmed by 4 bases and J by 0 bases, leaving 6 bases between them. This CDR3 has 14 residues. Per germline, CDR1 LNHNV and CDR2 YYDKDF (reference sequence). The CDR3 nucleotides read TGTGCCACCAGCATGGGGGCGAACACCGGGGAGCTGTTTTTT. Translation: CATSMGANTGELFF.

V gene TRBV29-1 combines with J gene TRBJ2-7; tentative D call: TRBD1 (5 bases). V was cut by 4 bases and J by 0 bases, with 10 bases left in between. CDR3 length: 13 amino acids. In germline, CDR1 is SQVTM, CDR2 ANQGSEA. The CDR3 region has the DNA TGCAGCGTTGGTGCAGGGTTCTCCTACGAGCAGTACTTC. It specifies CSVGAGFSYEQYF.

In this sample, this clonotype turned up many times. The chain has TRBV12-3 or TRBV12-4 and TRBJ1-6, with TRBD1 matching over 9 bases. The CDR3 runs 14 residues. V lost 7 bases, J lost 4 bases, and 2 bases stayed unmatched. This CDR3 reads CASTGQGYNSPLHF. The CDR3 DNA follows: TGTGCCAGCACGGGACAGGGATATAATTCACCCCTCCACTTT.

This clonotype was seen ten or more times. This sequence joins TRBV5-4 and TRBJ2-6; D is unresolved. V gave up 0 bases and J gave up 1 base, with 5 bases separating them. Germline CDR1 SGHNT, CDR2 YYREEE (reference sequence). This CDR3 has 15 amino acids. The DNA of the CDR3 is TGTGCCAGCAGCTTGGACGGTTCTGGGGCCAACGTCCTGACTTTC. Translating gives CASSLDGSGANVLTF.

This clonotype was recorded many times. V usage is TRBV28 and J usage is TRBJ1-2; weak D call: TRBD1 (5 bases). The V end was cut by 3 bases, the J end by 2 bases, with 10 bases between. In germline, CDR1 is MDHEN, CDR2 SYDVKM. The CDR3 runs 14 residues. This chain's CDR3 is CASSFTGSNYGYTF. The CDR3, as DNA: TGTGCCAGCAGTTTTACAGGCAGCAACTATGGCTACACCTTC.

This chain links TRBV2 with TRBJ2-1; D may be TRBD2 (6 bases). In germline, CDR1 is SNHLY, CDR2 FYNNEI. V shed 7 bases and J shed 5 bases, with 21 bases lying between them. The CDR3 extends over 16 amino acids. CDR3 sequence reads: CASILGLLNPDNEQFF. The DNA for the CDR3 is TGTGCCAGCATATTGGGACTTTTGAATCCTGACAATGAGCAGTTCTTC.

This clonotype has just a few counts. The J gene is TRBJ1-1, the V gene TRBV12-3 or TRBV12-4; TRBD1 matches at 9 bases. V lost 6 bases, J lost 2 bases, and 4 bases stayed unmatched. This CDR3 is built from 14 residues. In DNA, the CDR3 is TGTGCCAGCAGGAGACAGGGGGGAAACACTGAAGCTTTCTTT. Amino acids: CASRRQGGNTEAFF.

This clonotype was seen once. The rearrangement joins TRBV6-1 to TRBJ2-7; D is undetermined. This CDR3 has 14 amino acids. The germline CDR1 and CDR2 sequences are MNHNS and SASEGT. V was pared by 5 bases and J by 3 bases, with 14 bases between. Here the CDR3 reads CASSPGRYFYEQYF. CDR3 in DNA: TGTGCCAGCAGTCCGGGTCGTTACTTCTACGAGCAGTACTTC.

This clonotype has a single count. V is TRBV28 and J is TRBJ1-5; the D gene is possibly TRBD1 (5 bases). V shed 7 bases and J shed 8 bases, with 9 bases lying between them. Germline loops: CDR1 MDHEN, CDR2 SYDVKM. The CDR3 has 11 residues. The CDR3 sequence is CASKGGEPQHF. In nucleotides, the CDR3 is TGTGCCAGCAAGGGAGGGGAGCCCCAGCATTTT.

The chain combines TRBV6-5 with TRBJ1-5; D unclear. CDR1 MNHEY and CDR2 SVGAGI come from the germline V gene. Trimming removed 0 bases from V and 7 bases from J, with 4 bases in between. The CDR3 extends over 12 amino acids. CDR3 residues: CASSYSLQPQHF. DNA for the CDR3: TGTGCCAGCAGTTACTCGTTGCAGCCCCAGCATTTT.

The chain uses TRBV19 and TRBJ1-5, with D hard to call. The CDR3 has 14 amino acids. Germline V CDR1 and CDR2: LNHDA, SQIVND (reference sequence). V gave up 5 bases and J gave up 6 bases, with 14 bases separating them. Here the CDR3 reads CASSYMAAGQPQHF. For the CDR3, the DNA is TGTGCCAGTAGTTACATGGCCGCCGGTCAGCCCCAGCATTTT.

This clonotype was detected many times. The chain recombines TRBV6-1 with TRBJ2-7, with 11 bases fitting TRBD2. CDR3 length: 14 amino acids. Looked up from germline, CDR1 is MNHNS and CDR2 is SASEGT. With V trimmed by 4 bases and J by 2 bases, 1 base remained unmatched. DNA of the CDR3: TGTGCCAGCAGTGGACTAGCGGGAACCTACGAGCAGTACTTC. This gives the protein CASSGLAGTYEQYF.

This clonotype has a handful of counts. V and J are TRBV6-1 and TRBJ2-1; D may be TRBD2 (6 bases). Trimming left V 6 bases short and J 8 bases short, with 23 bases between. This CDR3 has 16 residues. Germline V lookup: CDR1 MNHNS, CDR2 SASEGT. The CDR3 region is CASRGPTSRRSDEQFF. The CDR3 DNA follows: TGTGCCAGCAGGGGGCCCACTAGCAGGAGGTCCGATGAGCAGTTCTTC.

The chain recombines TRBV11-2 with TRBJ2-2; D is perhaps TRBD1 (6 bases). V was shortened by 5 bases and J by 9 bases, with 22 bases between the two germline ends. Per germline, CDR1 SGHAT and CDR2 FQNNGV. The CDR3 extends over 16 amino acids. CDR3 in DNA: TGTGCCAGCAGCGATCGAAGGGGGACCCAGATCCGGGAGCTGTTTTTT. Amino acid sequence: CASSDRRGTQIRELFF.

This clonotype was found a few times. V is TRBV11-2 and J is TRBJ1-6; D uncertain. In germline, CDR1 is SGHAT, CDR2 FQNNGV. The CDR3 length is 15 residues. V lost 2 bases to trimming and J lost 4 bases, with 9 bases between them. Written as DNA, the CDR3 is TGTGCCAGCAGCTTACTGGGGTTTTATAATTCACCCCTCCACTTT. It specifies CASSLLGFYNSPLHF. The full variable domain, rest sourced from reference TRBV11-2 and TRBJ1-6, is EAGVAQSPRYKIIEKRQSVAFWCNPISGHATLYWYQQILGQGPKLLIQFQNNGVVDDSQLPKDRFSAERLKGVDSTLKIQPAKLEDSAVYLCASSLLGFYNSPLHFGNGTRLTVT.

This clonotype was seen ten or more times. The genes are TRBV5-1 and TRBJ2-1, with D unresolved. V dropped 0 bases and J dropped 5 bases, with 9 bases sitting between them. This CDR3 region has 14 residues. Germline CDR1 reads SGHRS; CDR2 reads YFSETQ. The CDR3 DNA is TGCGCCAGCAGCTTGGGAGGTGCGAACAATGAGCAGTTCTTC. Translating gives CASSLGGANNEQFF.

The chain joins TRBV2 to TRBJ1-5; D gene ambiguous. Between the trimmed V and J ends, which lost 2 bases and 0 bases, there was a span of 8 bases. Looked up from germline, CDR1 is SNHLY and CDR2 is FYNNEI. CDR3 length equals 15 residues. CDR3 coding DNA: TGTGCCAGCAGTGAAAGTGACGGTAGCAATCAGCCCCAGCATTTT. Protein sequence: CASSESDGSNQPQHF.

This clonotype was found many times. The genes are TRBV11-2 and TRBJ1-2; the match to TRBD1 covers 7 bases. From germline, CDR1 is SGHAT and CDR2 FQNNGV. The CDR3 covers 14 residues. The V gene end was trimmed by 5 bases and the J gene end by 4 bases; junction bases not matched to a gene: 7. CDR3 sequence reads: CASSQLGQIYGYTF. The CDR3, as DNA: TGTGCCAGCAGCCAACTGGGACAGATCTATGGCTACACCTTC.

This clonotype was counted at least ten times. The chain couples TRBV3-1 to TRBJ2-1; the D call may be TRBD1 or TRBD2 (5 bases each). Germline V gene data show CDR1 as LGHDT and CDR2 as YNNKEL (reference sequence). The CDR3 is 15 residues long. Between the trimmed V and J ends, which lost 4 bases and 6 bases, there was a span of 16 bases. CDR3 sequence (DNA): TGTGCCAGCAGCCCCCGACGTGGGACCTTCAATGAGCAGTTCTTC. Protein sequence: CASSPRRGTFNEQFF.

The V call is TRBV20-1, the J call TRBJ2-2, with unresolved D. Germline V gives CDR1 DFQATT, CDR2 SNEGSKA (reference sequence). This CDR3 comprises 13 residues. V was pared by 1 base and J by 3 bases, with 6 bases between. The CDR3 sequence is CSARVGYTGELFF. The CDR3 region has the DNA TGCAGTGCTAGAGTTGGGTACACCGGGGAGCTGTTTTTT.

The chain is built from TRBV20-1 and TRBJ2-1; 15 bases are a match to TRBD2. V trimming: 3 bases; J trimming: 3 bases; junction bases outside the gene matches: 12. The CDR3 totals 19 residues. CDR1 and CDR2 from the germline V gene are DFQATT and SNEGSKA (reference sequence). The chain's CDR3 is CSASSSGLAGGGGYNEQFF. Here the CDR3 DNA reads TGCAGTGCTAGTTCATCGGGACTAGCGGGAGGAGGGGGCTACAATGAGCAGTTCTTC.

This clonotype has a count of ten or more. The chain uses TRBV12-3 or TRBV12-4 and TRBJ2-3, with D perhaps matching TRBD2 (5 bases). The CDR3 runs 15 residues. The V end was cut by 6 bases, the J end by 0 bases, with 13 bases between. For the CDR3, the DNA is TGTGCCAGCAGGAAGCGTCGGACTAGCACAGATACGCAGTATTTT. Its translation is CASRKRRTSTDTQYF.

The sample holds a few counts of this clonotype. The chain joins TRBV6-1 to TRBJ2-1; no reliable D call. The length of the CDR3 is 14 residues. V was cut by 5 bases and J by 6 bases, with 14 bases left in between. Germline V gene data show CDR1 as MNHNS and CDR2 as SASEGT. The CDR3: CASSSPGASNEQFF. The CDR3 DNA reads as TGTGCCAGCAGTTCTCCCGGCGCCAGCAATGAGCAGTTCTTC.

The CDR3 reads CSARDPGLAKNEQFF. CDR3 DNA: TGCAGTGCTAGAGACCCGGGACTAGCGAAGAATGAGCAGTTCTTC. The chain has TRBV20-1 and TRBJ2-1; 10 bases align to TRBD2. The CDR3 loop spans 15 amino acids. Germline assignment: CDR1 DFQATT and CDR2 SNEGSKA (reference sequence). Trimming removed 0 bases from V and 7 bases from J; junction bases left unmatched: 6.

The chain is built from TRBV7-9 and TRBJ1-5; 7 bases are shared with TRBD1. J lost 5 bases, V lost 0 bases, and 1 base had no gene match. Germline lookup yields CDR1 SEHNR and CDR2 FQNEAQ (reference sequence). The CDR3 is 14 amino acids. This chain's CDR3 is CASSLATGDQPQHF. The CDR3 bases are TGTGCCAGCAGCTTAGCTACAGGGGATCAGCCCCAGCATTTT.